This entry lists 27 T cell receptor beta chains sequenced from one sample in a study of shared clonotypes between healthy human individuals. TCRdb's table, derived via immunoSEQ multiplex PCR, lists solely in-frame clones and lacks some. The sample has 1 million to 1.2 million clones, roughly 80% seen once. Sequenced sample: memory CD4+ T cells from PBMCs. Subset in this sample: CD45RA-negative fraction. The source of these receptors is a man between 18 and 35 years old in good health. Some clones in this sample may be carry-over from other donors' samples.

V gene TRBV18 combines with J gene TRBJ2-7; 10 bases map to TRBD1. After removal of 1 base from V and 2 bases from J, the junction contained 5 bases not matched to a gene. The length of the CDR3 is 16 residues. The germline V gene encodes CDR1 KGHSH and CDR2 LQKENI. As DNA, the CDR3 is TGTGCCAGCTCACCACGCCGGACAGGGGGAACCTACGAGCAGTACTTC. It codes for CASSPRRTGGTYEQYF. The full variable domain, in which reference TRBV18 and TRBJ2-7 provide the parts outside the CDR3, is NAGVMQNPRHLVRRRGQEARLRCSPMKGHSHVYWYRQLPEEGLKFMVYLQKENIIDESGMPKERFSAEFPKEGPSILRIQQVVRGDSAAYFCASSPRRTGGTYEQYFGPGTRLTVT.

This chain uses TRBV30 with TRBJ2-2; a weak D match, TRBD2 (5 bases). CDR1 is GTSNPN and CDR2 is SVGIG in the germline V gene (reference sequence). V lost 5 bases and J lost 4, with 14 bases in between. This CDR3 region has 14 residues. CDR3 in amino acids: CAWDLKGATGELFF. In DNA, the CDR3 is TGTGCCTGGGATCTGAAGGGAGCCACCGGGGAGCTGTTTTTT.

Note on this clone: The sample holds other DNA sequences that translate to the same CDR3. This chain uses TRBV10-3 with TRBJ1-2; D gene unclear. Per the germline V gene, CDR1 is ENHRY and CDR2 is SYGVKD. This CDR3 region has 12 residues. With 0 bases removed from V and 2 bases from J, the gap between germline ends came to 1 base. The CDR3 DNA sequence: TGTGCCATCAGTGAGTCGAACTATGGCTACACCTTC. Its translation is CAISESNYGYTF.

Concerning this clone: This sample includes further DNA sequences coding for the same CDR3. The chain is built from TRBV7-3 and TRBJ2-1, with D uncertain. Germline V CDR1 and CDR2: SGHTA, FQGTGA. V shed 5 bases and J shed 8 bases, with 10 bases lying between them. This CDR3 has 12 amino acids. In DNA form, the CDR3 reads TGTGCCAGCAGCCCCAGTGGTGATGAGCAGTTCTTC. Its translation is CASSPSGDEQFF.

This chain connects TRBV6-5 to TRBJ1-1, with D possibly TRBD1 on 5 matching bases. The CDR3 extends over 13 amino acids. V lost 2 bases to trimming and J lost 4 bases, with 8 bases between them. Germline CDR1 reads MNHEY; CDR2 reads SVGAGI. This CDR3 is CASSYPGLTEAFF. CDR3 in DNA: TGTGCCAGCAGTTACCCGGGACTCACTGAAGCTTTCTTT.

The CDR3 coding sequence is TGCGCCAGCAGCAAAAAGAGGACTAGCGGTACCAAATTCACAGATACGCAGTATTTT. Translation gives CASSKKRTSGTKFTDTQYF. The V call is TRBV5-1, the J call TRBJ2-3, with 10 bases that match TRBD2. The V segment lost 4 bases and the J segment 2 bases; nucleotides outside the gene matches: 16. Germline V gene data show CDR1 as SGHRS and CDR2 as YFSETQ. The CDR3 runs to 19 residues.

Here the CDR3 reads CASSLVELQYF. CDR3 DNA: TGTGCCAGCAGTTTGGTCGAACTTCAGTACTTC. The chain carries TRBV28 and TRBJ2-7; D gene ambiguous. CDR1 is MDHEN, CDR2 SYDVKM, per germline. The CDR3 is 11 amino acids. Trimming shortened V by 3 bases and J by 10 bases, and 10 bases separated the two germline ends.

The chain employs TRBV15 and TRBJ2-7; D gene unclear. The germline CDR1 and CDR2 sequences are LNHNV and YYDKDF (reference sequence). V gave up 0 bases and J gave up 3 bases, with 9 bases separating them. The CDR3 loop spans 14 amino acids. CDR3 bases: TGTGCCACCAGCAGAGATTTCGAGTACTACGAGCAGTACTTC. Amino acid sequence: CATSRDFEYYEQYF. Full variable domain (remainder filled in from reference TRBV15 and TRBJ2-7): DAMVIQNPRYQVTQFGKPVTLSCSQTLNHNVMYWYQQKSSQAPKLLFHYYDKDFNNEADTPDNFQSRRPNTSFCFLDIRSPGLGDTAMYLCATSRDFEYYEQYFGPGTRLTVT.

As for this clone: This sequence is one base from a far larger clone and is likely a read error. The chain employs TRBV9 and TRBJ2-1; D is unclear. Germline CDR1 SGDLS, CDR2 YYNGEE. With 0 bases removed from V and 2 bases from J, the gap between germline ends came to 0 bases. This CDR3 has 12 residues. Here the CDR3 reads CASSVAYNEQFF. The CDR3 DNA reads TGTGCCAGCAGCGTAGCCTACAATGAGCAGTTCTTC.

The rearrangement joins TRBV1 to TRBJ2-7; TRBD1, as called in the table, went unchecked against the DNA. TRBV1 constitutes a pseudogene. CDR3 length: 15 residues. In DNA, the CDR3 is TGCACCAGCAGAGCTCCGAGGACAGGGGTTGGCGAGCAGTACTTC. This codes for CTSRAPRTGVGEQYF.

This sequence joins TRBV18 and TRBJ1-3, with 7 nucleotides matching TRBD1. The J segment lost 4 bases and the V segment lost 3 bases, leaving 6 bases of the junction unmatched. Germline V lookup: CDR1 KGHSH, CDR2 LQKENI. The CDR3 spans 15 residues. CDR3 residues: CASSPSTGNGNTIYF. CDR3 nucleotides: TGTGCCAGCTCACCTTCGACAGGGAACGGAAACACCATATATTTT. The full variable domain, completed using reference TRBV18 and TRBJ1-3, is NAGVMQNPRHLVRRRGQEARLRCSPMKGHSHVYWYRQLPEEGLKFMVYLQKENIIDESGMPKERFSAEFPKEGPSILRIQQVVRGDSAAYFCASSPSTGNGNTIYFGEGSWLTVV.

V is TRBV27 and J is TRBJ1-4; TRBD1 matches 10 bases. This CDR3 region has 17 residues. Losses at the gene ends were 6 bases for V and 0 bases for J; bases not matched to a gene: 7. From germline, CDR1 is MNHEY and CDR2 SMNVEV (reference sequence). DNA of the CDR3: TGTGCCAGCAGGGGGGGACAGGGGCGGGCAACTAATGAAAAACTGTTTTTT. Translating it yields CASRGGQGRATNEKLFF.

The gene calls are TRBV7-9 and TRBJ1-4; 7 bases fit TRBD1. V shed 5 bases and J 8 bases; nucleotides not matched to a gene: 8. The CDR3 extends over 14 amino acids. The V gene's germline CDR1 is SEHNR and CDR2 FQNEAQ (reference sequence). The CDR3 nucleotides are TGTGCCAGCAGCCCAGGGGGTGTCGGGGAAAAACTGTTTTTT. As protein: CASSPGGVGEKLFF.

This chain links TRBV7-2 with TRBJ2-3, with D hard to call. CDR3 length: 14 residues. V lost 0 bases and J lost 4, with 8 bases in between. Germline values: CDR1 SGHTA, CDR2 FQGNSA. DNA of the CDR3: TGTGCCAGCAGCTTAGCGCCGTCGCCAGATACGCAGTATTTT. Amino acid sequence: CASSLAPSPDTQYF.

The chain is built from TRBV7-9 and TRBJ1-2; TRBD1 matches at 10 bases. Trimming took 0 bases from V and 4 from J; bases not matched to a gene: 5. Germline V CDR1 and CDR2: SEHNR, FQNEAQ (reference sequence). This CDR3 spans 16 amino acids. The CDR3 sequence: CASSLATGGVIYGYTF. CDR3 bases: TGTGCCAGCAGCTTAGCGACAGGGGGCGTCATCTATGGCTACACCTTC.

The sample holds one count of this clone. This chain uses TRBV11-2 with TRBJ2-3, with D hard to call. V was pared by 2 bases and J by 2 bases, with 5 bases between. The CDR3 has 13 residues. Germline V gene lookup returns CDR1 SGHAT and CDR2 FQNNGV. The CDR3 nucleotides are TGTGCCAGCAGCTTATATGTCACAGATACGCAGTATTTT. It specifies CASSLYVTDTQYF. The variable domain in full, with the rest retrieved from reference TRBV11-2 and TRBJ2-3, is EAGVAQSPRYKIIEKRQSVAFWCNPISGHATLYWYQQILGQGPKLLIQFQNNGVVDDSQLPKDRFSAERLKGVDSTLKIQPAKLEDSAVYLCASSLYVTDTQYFGPGTRLTVL.

The chain carries TRBV1 and TRBJ2-5; no DNA check was done on the table's D call, TRBD1. TRBV1 is assigned pseudogene status. The CDR3 sequence is 13 residues long. The CDR3 bases are TGCACCAGCAGCCGGCTGGTCCAAGAGACCCAGTACTTC. It codes for CTSSRLVQETQYF.

This clone turned up a few times. As DNA, the CDR3 is TGTGCCAGCAGTTTCCGGACCTTTTACAATGAGCAGTTCTTC. Its protein is CASSFRTFYNEQFF. V is TRBV11-2 and J is TRBJ2-1; D is ambiguous. Germline V gene sequence: CDR1 SGHAT, CDR2 FQNNGV. The CDR3 is made up of 14 amino acids. V was cut by 6 bases and J by 4 bases, with 13 bases left in between.

With regard to this clone: The sample contains more than one DNA sequence encoding this CDR3. This chain uses TRBV5-1 with TRBJ2-1; weak D call: TRBD2 (6 bases). Looked up from germline, CDR1 is SGHRS and CDR2 is YFSETQ. This CDR3 is built from 13 residues. Trimming left V 6 bases short and J 0 bases short, with 7 bases between. The CDR3 loop is CASTGGSYNEQFF. CDR3 bases: TGCGCCAGCACCGGGGGCTCCTACAATGAGCAGTTCTTC.

Note on this clone: Just one base apart from a much larger clone, this may be a read error. J is TRBJ1-1 and V is TRBV6-1, with 7 bases fitting TRBD1. This CDR3 contains 14 residues. Germline V lookup: CDR1 MNHNS, CDR2 SASEGT. The J segment lost 4 bases and the V segment lost 2 bases, leaving 4 bases of the junction unmatched. CDR3 residues: CASSEYPGGTEAFF. The CDR3, as DNA: TGTGCCAGCAGTGAATATCCAGGGGGCACTGAAGCTTTCTTT.

The genes are TRBV6-6 and TRBJ1-1, with no clear D. Germline values: CDR1 MNHNY, CDR2 SVGAGI (reference sequence). The CDR3 consists of 13 residues. Trimming cost V 7 bases and J 3 bases, with 12 bases left between them. The CDR3 bases are TGTGCCAGCACCCCGGTTGAGGACACTGAAGCTTTCTTT. Translation: CASTPVEDTEAFF.

The chain joins TRBV5-1 to TRBJ2-7; the match to TRBD1 covers 9 bases. With 0 bases clipped from V and 2 bases from J, the junction kept 12 bases outside the gene matches. CDR1 SGHRS and CDR2 YFSETQ come from the germline V gene. There are 18 residues in the CDR3. The CDR3 coding sequence is TGCGCCAGCAGCTTGGCCCCAACCGGGACAGGGACCACCTACGAGCAGTACTTC. Translated, it gives CASSLAPTGTGTTYEQYF. The variable domain in full, with the rest retrieved from reference TRBV5-1 and TRBJ2-7, is KAGVTQTPRYLIKTRGQQVTLSCSPISGHRSVSWYQQTPGQGLQFLFEYFSETQRNKGNFPGRFSGRQFSNSRSEMNVSTLELGDSALYLCASSLAPTGTGTTYEQYFGPGTRLTVT.

This chain connects TRBV6-1 to TRBJ2-7; D gene uncertain. The germline V and J ends were trimmed by 6 bases and 3 bases, with 18 bases remaining between them. This CDR3 has 15 amino acids. Germline lookup yields CDR1 MNHNS and CDR2 SASEGT. The CDR3 bases are TGTGCCAGCAGGCCATTCGTGGTGGGAATCTACGAGCAGTACTTC. Translation: CASRPFVVGIYEQYF.

In its sample, this clone was seen many times. The gene calls are TRBV6-6 and TRBJ2-1; 10 bases fit TRBD1. The CDR3 sequence is 16 residues long. V was pared by 5 bases and J by 4 bases, with 8 bases of the junction left unmatched. Germline V gene sequence: CDR1 MNHNY, CDR2 SVGAGI (reference sequence). CDR3 in DNA: TGTGCCAGCAGTGGCCGGGGACAGGGGACTTACAATGAGCAGTTCTTC. This codes for CASSGRGQGTYNEQFF.

The V and J genes are TRBV11-2 and TRBJ1-2; the D gene is possibly TRBD1 (6 bases). The ends were cut back, 7 bases at V and 5 bases at J, with 23 bases in the middle. There are 16 residues in the CDR3. Germline values: CDR1 SGHAT, CDR2 FQNNGV. CDR3 loop: CASTTIRGPPSYGYTF. DNA of the CDR3: TGTGCCAGCACCACGATCAGGGGACCTCCCAGTTATGGCTACACCTTC.

CDR3 nucleotide sequence: TGCAGCGTTGACAACCCCGGAGGAGATACGCAGTATTTT. It yields the protein CSVDNPGGDTQYF. This chain links TRBV29-1 with TRBJ2-3, with D maybe TRBD2 (5 bases). The CDR3 runs 13 residues. V lost 3 bases, J lost 5 bases, and 12 bases lay in between. Germline V gene lookup returns CDR1 SQVTM and CDR2 ANQGSEA.

This clone was observed a few times. The V call is TRBV27, the J call TRBJ1-1; D is ambiguous. Per germline, CDR1 MNHEY and CDR2 SMNVEV (reference sequence). V lost 8 bases, J lost 0 bases, and 7 bases lay in between. The CDR3 runs to 12 residues. The CDR3 loop is CASARMNTEAFF. CDR3 DNA: TGTGCCAGCGCCCGGATGAACACTGAAGCTTTCTTT.